A selection of T cell receptor beta chains follows, all from one sample in a study of OX40 agonist ivuxolimab in advanced cancers. Only in-frame clones appear in the TCRdb table, and some are missing; sequencing was by immunoSEQ multiplex PCR. The table shows 35,000 to 55,000 clones, with just under 90% occurring only once. The sequencing here drew on CD4+ or CD8+ T cells sorted from blood, taken in a trial of the OX40 agonist ivuxolimab. These receptors originate from an adult with an advanced solid tumor such as melanoma, head and neck, liver or kidney cancer. Both conserved end residues are part of each CDR3. Fields, in order: D gene, clone size, J gene, V gene, CDR3 DNA, CDR3 protein. The D gene is left open where the match is weak. Only some rows state a clone size, as once, few, many or a class for expanded clones.

D gene: .
clone size: .
J gene: TRBJ2-1
V gene: TRBV5-1
CDR3 DNA: TGCGCCAGCAGCCCAACGAGCAGAAGCTCCTACAATGAGCAGTTCTTC
CDR3 protein: CASSPTSRSSYNEQFF

D gene: .
clone size: .
J gene: TRBJ2-1
V gene: TRBV11-2
CDR3 DNA: TGTGCCAGCAGCTCCTCACAGTACAATGAGCAGTTCTTC
CDR3 protein: CASSSSQYNEQFF

D gene: TRBD1
clone size: once
J gene: TRBJ1-4
V gene: TRBV10-3
CDR3 DNA: TGTGCCATCAGTGATGGACAGGTTGAAAAACTGTTTTTT
CDR3 protein: CAISDGQVEKLFF

D gene: .
clone size: .
J gene: TRBJ1-2
V gene: TRBV19
CDR3 DNA: TGTGCCAGTAGTGTCCCGGGACACGGAGTAAGGGGCTACACCTTC
CDR3 protein: CASSVPGHGVRGYTF

D gene: .
clone size: .
J gene: TRBJ2-5
V gene: TRBV2
CDR3 DNA: TGTGCCAGCATGGCCGGGACGGAGATGGAGACCCAGTACTTC
CDR3 protein: CASMAGTEMETQYF

D gene: .
clone size: .
J gene: TRBJ1-2
V gene: TRBV5-4
CDR3 DNA: TGTGCCAGCAGCTTGGCGGGCCAGTCGGGCGGCTACACCTTC
CDR3 protein: CASSLAGQSGGYTF

D gene: .
clone size: .
J gene: TRBJ2-2
V gene: TRBV6-1
CDR3 DNA: TGTGCCTCTTTGAGGGGATCGAACACCGGGGAGCTGTTTTTT
CDR3 protein: CASLRGSNTGELFF

D gene: .
clone size: .
J gene: TRBJ2-7
V gene: TRBV13
CDR3 DNA: TGTGCCAGCAGCTCCGGCGACCGACAGGCCTCCTACGAGCAGTACTTC
CDR3 protein: CASSSGDRQASYEQYF

D gene: TRBD1
clone size: once
J gene: TRBJ1-2
V gene: TRBV28
CDR3 DNA: TGTGCCAGCAGAGCTTCAGGGACAGGGACCTATGGCTACACCTTC
CDR3 protein: CASRASGTGTYGYTF

D gene: TRBD2
clone size: .
J gene: TRBJ2-7
V gene: TRBV5-4
CDR3 DNA: TGTGCCAGCAGGATAGGACTAGCGGCCTCCTACGAGCAGTACTTC
CDR3 protein: CASRIGLAASYEQYF

D gene: .
clone size: .
J gene: TRBJ2-7
V gene: TRBV6-4
CDR3 DNA: TGTGCCAGCAGTGAAGAAGCGGGCCTAACCTACGAGCAGTACTTC
CDR3 protein: CASSEEAGLTYEQYF

D gene: .
clone size: .
J gene: TRBJ2-3
V gene: TRBV4-1
CDR3 DNA: TGCGCCAGCAGCCAAGGGGCCACAGATACGCAGTATTTT
CDR3 protein: CASSQGATDTQYF

D gene: TRBD2
clone size: .
J gene: TRBJ2-1
V gene: TRBV7-9
CDR3 DNA: TGTGCCAGCAGCCCGAGCGGGAGGGCGTCTGAGCAGTTCTTC
CDR3 protein: CASSPSGRASEQFF

D gene: TRBD1
clone size: .
J gene: TRBJ2-7
V gene: TRBV6-1
CDR3 DNA: TGTGCCTTTGGACCGACAGGGAATTACGAGCAGTACTTC
CDR3 protein: CAFGPTGNYEQYF

D gene: .
clone size: .
J gene: TRBJ2-2
V gene: TRBV7-6
CDR3 DNA: TGTGCCAGCAGCTTCCCGTGGGGTCGAGGGACCGGCACCGGGGAGCTGTTTTTT
CDR3 protein: CASSFPWGRGTGTGELFF

D gene: .
clone size: .
J gene: TRBJ1-5
V gene: TRBV6-5
CDR3 DNA: TGTGCCAGCAGTTTCTCGGGACAATCAACTCAGCCCCAGCATTTT
CDR3 protein: CASSFSGQSTQPQHF

D gene: .
clone size: .
J gene: TRBJ2-2
V gene: TRBV20-1
CDR3 DNA: TGCAGTGCTAGACAGCACGGGGAGCTGTTTTTT
CDR3 protein: CSARQHGELFF

D gene: .
clone size: .
J gene: TRBJ2-2
V gene: TRBV6-1
CDR3 DNA: TGTGCCAGCAGGGACAGCGCGAACACCGGGGAGCTGTTTTTT
CDR3 protein: CASRDSANTGELFF

D gene: .
clone size: .
J gene: TRBJ2-5
V gene: TRBV28
CDR3 DNA: TGTGCCAGCACGGACGGGCGGGAGACCCAGTACTTC
CDR3 protein: CASTDGRETQYF

D gene: TRBD2
clone size: .
J gene: TRBJ2-7
V gene: TRBV27
CDR3 DNA: TGTGCCAGCAGTTTCGGCAGCGGGAGTTCCTACGAGCAGTACTTC
CDR3 protein: CASSFGSGSSYEQYF

D gene: .
clone size: once
J gene: TRBJ2-7
V gene: TRBV14
CDR3 DNA: TGTGCCAGCAGCCAGCGGCCAGCCCGAGGGTGGGTCGAGCAGTACTTC
CDR3 protein: CASSQRPARGWVEQYF

D gene: .
clone size: .
J gene: TRBJ2-3
V gene: TRBV10-3
CDR3 DNA: TGTGCCATCAGTGATGGGCGGGGTAGCACAGATACGCAGTATTTT
CDR3 protein: CAISDGRGSTDTQYF

D gene: .
clone size: .
J gene: TRBJ2-5
V gene: TRBV9
CDR3 DNA: TGTGCCAGCAGCGTATCATCAAGGCCAGAGACCCAGTACTTC
CDR3 protein: CASSVSSRPETQYF

D gene: TRBD1
clone size: .
J gene: TRBJ1-1
V gene: TRBV19
CDR3 DNA: TGTGCCAGTAGTAACACAGGGGTCATGAACACTGAAGCTTTCTTT
CDR3 protein: CASSNTGVMNTEAFF

D gene: .
clone size: .
J gene: TRBJ1-4
V gene: TRBV4-1
CDR3 DNA: TGCGCCAGCAGCCAAGGGAGGGTAGGAAGGGAAAAACTGTTTTTT
CDR3 protein: CASSQGRVGREKLFF

D gene: .
clone size: .
J gene: TRBJ1-3
V gene: TRBV7-9
CDR3 DNA: TGTGCCAGCAGGAGCTCTGGAAACACCATATATTTT
CDR3 protein: CASRSSGNTIYF

D gene: TRBD1
clone size: few
J gene: TRBJ2-7
V gene: TRBV14
CDR3 DNA: TGTGCCAGCAGCCGCCTAAAGGGGACAGGGTCCTACGAGCAGTACTTC
CDR3 protein: CASSRLKGTGSYEQYF

D gene: TRBD2
clone size: .
J gene: TRBJ2-1
V gene: TRBV7-2
CDR3 DNA: TGTGCCAGCAGCTTGGGGCGGGAGGGGTACAATGAGCAGTTCTTC
CDR3 protein: CASSLGREGYNEQFF

D gene: .
clone size: once
J gene: TRBJ2-2
V gene: TRBV9
CDR3 DNA: TGTGCCAGCAGCGTAGGTCGGTGGAGCACCGGGGAGCTGTTTTTT
CDR3 protein: CASSVGRWSTGELFF

D gene: TRBD2
clone size: .
J gene: TRBJ2-3
V gene: TRBV5-1
CDR3 DNA: TGCGCCAGCAGCTTAGGCGGGAGGGGCCCAGATACGCAGTATTTT
CDR3 protein: CASSLGGRGPDTQYF

D gene: .
clone size: .
J gene: TRBJ2-5
V gene: TRBV10-1
CDR3 DNA: TGCGCCAGCAGTGAATTCCCCCTGGAGACCCAGTACTTC
CDR3 protein: CASSEFPLETQYF

D gene: .
clone size: few
J gene: TRBJ1-1
V gene: TRBV18
CDR3 DNA: TGTGCCAGCTCACCACCAACGGGCCAGAACACTGAAGCTTTCTTT
CDR3 protein: CASSPPTGQNTEAFF

D gene: TRBD2
clone size: once
J gene: TRBJ2-1
V gene: TRBV2
CDR3 DNA: TGTGCCAGCAGTAGGCGGGGGAGCTCCTACAATGAGCAGTTCTTC
CDR3 protein: CASSRRGSSYNEQFF

D gene: .
clone size: .
J gene: TRBJ2-7
V gene: TRBV5-1
CDR3 DNA: TGCGCCAGCAGATCTGGGAACGGTAACTCCTACGAGCAGTACTTC
CDR3 protein: CASRSGNGNSYEQYF

D gene: TRBD2
clone size: .
J gene: TRBJ2-1
V gene: TRBV5-1
CDR3 DNA: TGCGCCAGCAGCTTGGGGGACTACTACAATGAGCAGTTCTTC
CDR3 protein: CASSLGDYYNEQFF

D gene: .
clone size: once
J gene: TRBJ1-5
V gene: TRBV28
CDR3 DNA: TGTGCCAGCATCTCCGGTCGCACTCGCACTCAGCCCCAGCATTTT
CDR3 protein: CASISGRTRTQPQHF

D gene: .
clone size: .
J gene: TRBJ2-1
V gene: TRBV9
CDR3 DNA: TGTGCCAGCAGCGACTCCCTTACCTACAATGAGCAGTTCTTC
CDR3 protein: CASSDSLTYNEQFF

D gene: TRBD2
clone size: .
J gene: TRBJ2-5
V gene: TRBV28
CDR3 DNA: TGTGCCAGCATGGGTAGCGGGAGACTCCAAGAGACCCAGTACTTC
CDR3 protein: CASMGSGRLQETQYF

D gene: .
clone size: .
J gene: TRBJ1-3
V gene: TRBV28
CDR3 DNA: TGTGCCAGCAGTTTATACACCTTTACAGACAACTCTGGAAACACCATATATTTT
CDR3 protein: CASSLYTFTDNSGNTIYF

D gene: .
clone size: .
J gene: TRBJ2-1
V gene: TRBV21-1
CDR3 DNA: TGTGCCAGCAGCAGCCCCCCCGGACGTCGACCGAATGAGCAGTTCTTC
CDR3 protein: CASSSPPGRRPNEQFF

D gene: .
clone size: .
J gene: TRBJ1-3
V gene: TRBV14
CDR3 DNA: TGTGCCAGCAGCCAAGCCGCTTACTCTGGAAACACCATATATTTT
CDR3 protein: CASSQAAYSGNTIYF

D gene: TRBD1
clone size: .
J gene: TRBJ2-1
V gene: TRBV14
CDR3 DNA: TGTGCCAGCAGCCAAAAGCGGGACAGGGGGTCCAATGAGCAGTTCTTC
CDR3 protein: CASSQKRDRGSNEQFF

D gene: .
clone size: once
J gene: TRBJ2-4
V gene: TRBV30
CDR3 DNA: TGTGCCTGGAGACCACGAGACACAAAATTAGCCAAAAACATTCAGTACTTC
CDR3 protein: CAWRPRDTKLAKNIQYF

D gene: .
clone size: .
J gene: TRBJ1-1
V gene: TRBV7-3
CDR3 DNA: TGTGCCAGCAGCCTTTACGGCGGTTCCACTGAAGCTTTCTTT
CDR3 protein: CASSLYGGSTEAFF

D gene: TRBD1
clone size: .
J gene: TRBJ2-2
V gene: TRBV9
CDR3 DNA: TGTGCCAGCAGCGTTATGACAGGGTCGCCCGGGGAGCTGTTTTTT
CDR3 protein: CASSVMTGSPGELFF

D gene: .
clone size: .
J gene: TRBJ2-4
V gene: TRBV27
CDR3 DNA: TGTGCCAGCAGTTCCCCTGCCAAGAAAAACATTCAGTACTTC
CDR3 protein: CASSSPAKKNIQYF

D gene: .
clone size: .
J gene: TRBJ1-4
V gene: TRBV27
CDR3 DNA: TGTGCCAGCAGTGGACGGACGGCCAATGAAAAACTGTTTTTT
CDR3 protein: CASSGRTANEKLFF